These 24 T cell receptor beta chains originate from one sample sequenced in a study of T-cell reconstitution after alpha-beta-depleted transplantation in children. Unique molecular identifiers were built into the TCRbeta library. MiXCR, run by TCRdb on the PCR reads, gives a single entry per CDR3 protein. The top ten hold about 5% of the sample, which has some 840,000 distinct CDR3 sequences, roughly 15% seen once. Sample: PBMCs, mostly from graft donor cells, taken 360 days after TCRalphabeta/CD19-depleted stem cell transplant. The source of these receptors is a male patient between 10 and 17 years old who had a stem cell transplant for acute lymphoblastic leukemia, so the T cells may come from the graft donor.

This clonotype has at least ten counts. V is TRBV10-3 and J is TRBJ2-3, with 7 positions matching TRBD2. V lost 11 bases, J lost 5 bases, and 13 bases stayed unmatched. CDR3 size: 14 residues. Germline V lookup: CDR1 ENHRY, CDR2 SYGVKD. CDR3 coding DNA: TGTGCCGTTTTGTCTCGACCGGGAGGAGATACGCAGTATTTT. It yields the protein CAVLSRPGGDTQYF.

A word on this clonotype: A much larger clone lies a single base off, so this may be a read error. This chain joins TRBV12-3 or TRBV12-4 and TRBJ2-7; 10 nucleotides line up with TRBD2. There are 14 residues in the CDR3. CDR3 in DNA: TGTGCCAGCAGAATGAGCGGGAGGGCCTACGAGGAGTACTTC. It translates to CASRMSGRAYEEYF.

This clonotype turned up a few times. The genes are TRBV5-5 and TRBJ2-2; D perhaps matches TRBD2 (5 bases). This CDR3 contains 17 residues. Germline V gives CDR1 SGHKS, CDR2 YYEKEE (reference sequence). Trimming stripped 1 base from V and 6 bases from J, with 19 bases between. This CDR3 is CASSLPRTADPSGELFF. DNA for the CDR3: TGTGCCAGCAGCTTGCCCCGAACAGCGGACCCCTCCGGGGAGCTGTTTTTT.

The gene calls are TRBV14 and TRBJ1-6, with a weak D call TRBD1 (5 bases). The V and J ends lost 1 base and 10 bases respectively, with 14 bases between them. This CDR3 has 15 residues. The germline CDR1 and CDR2 sequences are SGHDN and FVKESK. DNA for the CDR3: TGTGCCAGCAGCCAAGCCGGGACCGGCGGGTCACCCCTCCACTTT. Residues: CASSQAGTGGSPLHF.

The rearrangement links TRBV29-1 to TRBJ2-4; TRBD2 aligns across 8 bases. The CDR3 sequence is 13 residues long. From germline, CDR1 is SQVTM and CDR2 ANQGSEA. V dropped 4 bases and J dropped 7; count of bases not matched to a gene: 6. The CDR3 region has the DNA TGCAGCGTTGTACGGGAGGGCCGGAACATTCAGTACTTC. Protein product: CSVVREGRNIQYF.

This clonotype was observed a handful of times. The chain carries TRBV12-3 or TRBV12-4 and TRBJ2-1, with 9 positions matching TRBD2. Trimming cost V 3 bases and J 5 bases; bases outside gene matches: 8. The CDR3 sequence is 16 residues long. DNA of the CDR3: TGTGCCAGCAGTTTTTCCGCGGGAGGGACAGACAATGAGCAGTTCTTC. Encoded protein: CASSFSAGGTDNEQFF.

At least ten counts were recorded for this clonotype. The rearrangement joins TRBV20-1 to TRBJ2-7, with TRBD2 matching over 13 bases. From germline, CDR1 is DFQATT and CDR2 SNEGSKA (reference sequence). V lost 4 bases to trimming and J lost 3 bases; unmatched junction nucleotides: 6. This CDR3 region has 15 residues. CDR3 residues: CSATTSGRALYEQYF. CDR3 in DNA: TGCAGTGCTACCACTAGCGGGAGGGCCCTCTACGAGCAGTACTTC.

This clonotype turned up a few times. The gene calls are TRBV27 and TRBJ1-1; D is possibly TRBD1 (6 bases). The CDR3 spans 19 residues. V lost 3 bases, J lost 0 bases, and 23 bases lay in between. The V gene's germline CDR1 is MNHEY and CDR2 SMNVEV (reference sequence). The CDR3 region has the DNA TGTGCCAGCAGTTTGGGGGCCCGGGGAGGCAGGAGTTTGAACACTGAAGCTTTCTTT. Translating it yields CASSLGARGGRSLNTEAFF.

The V gene is TRBV6-2 or TRBV6-3, the J gene TRBJ2-4; a possible D gene is TRBD2 (7 bases). Trimming stripped 6 bases from V and 0 bases from J, with 24 bases between. Germline V gene data show CDR1 as MNHEY and CDR2 as SVGEGT. This CDR3 has 19 amino acids. The CDR3 loop reads CASRRGGRDVTLAKNIQYF. DNA of the CDR3: TGTGCCAGCAGAAGGGGGGGACGGGACGTAACTCTAGCCAAAAACATTCAGTACTTC.

This clonotype was seen a few times. This rearrangement joins TRBV7-3 to TRBJ2-3; 13 bases match TRBD2. This CDR3 has 17 residues. V was clipped by 4 bases and J by 10 bases; unmatched bases: 14. CDR1 and CDR2 (germline): SGHTA, FQGTGA. The chain's CDR3 is CASSSQRGLAGEYAQYF. For the CDR3, the DNA is TGTGCCAGCAGCTCACAGAGAGGACTAGCGGGAGAGTATGCGCAGTATTTT.

Ten or more counts support this clonotype. This rearrangement joins TRBV12-3 or TRBV12-4 to TRBJ2-1; D uncertain. The V end was cut by 2 bases, the J end by 7 bases, with 6 bases between. There are 12 residues in the CDR3. The CDR3 spells CASSLRLNEQFF. CDR3 nucleotide sequence: TGTGCCAGCAGTTTAAGGCTGAATGAGCAGTTCTTC.

The genes are TRBV29-1 and TRBJ2-4; 7 bases align to TRBD1. The length of the CDR3 is 15 residues. Germline CDR1 is SQVTM and CDR2 is ANQGSEA. The junction had 8 bases not matched to a gene; V was cut back by 3 bases and J by 3 bases. The CDR3 reads CSVDGTVEGKNIQYF. As DNA, the CDR3 is TGCAGCGTTGACGGGACAGTTGAGGGCAAAAACATTCAGTACTTC.

The chain combines TRBV18 with TRBJ2-7; D is unclear. The CDR3 sequence is 13 residues long. From germline, CDR1 is KGHSH and CDR2 LQKENI. Trimming shortened V by 1 base and J by 5 bases, and 9 bases separated the two germline ends. The CDR3 DNA reads TGTGCCAGCTCACCACTCGGCTCTAACGAGCAGTACTTC. Amino acids: CASSPLGSNEQYF.

V is TRBV20-1 and J is TRBJ2-5; 8 nucleotides align to TRBD2. Germline trimming cut 2 bases from V and 1 base from J; bases unmatched to any gene: 3. The germline V gene has CDR1 DFQATT and CDR2 SNEGSKA (reference sequence). CDR3 size: 14 residues. The CDR3 DNA follows: TGCAGTGCTAGACGAGCGGGAGCCCAAGAGACCCAGTACTTC. Translating gives CSARRAGAQETQYF.

This chain connects TRBV11-2 to TRBJ2-1, with TRBD2 matching 10 bases. The junction had 9 bases not matched to a gene; V was cut back by 2 bases and J by 8 bases. CDR1 SGHAT and CDR2 FQNNGV come from the germline V gene. The CDR3 is made up of 16 amino acids. CDR3 sequence: CASSLPGLAGAHEQFF. CDR3 nucleotide sequence: TGTGCCAGCAGCTTACCCGGGCTAGCGGGAGCCCATGAGCAGTTCTTC.

The chain combines TRBV5-6 with TRBJ2-1; 13 bases line up with TRBD2. This CDR3 is built from 15 residues. Unmatched junction bases numbered 7, after V lost 4 bases and J lost 9 bases. The germline V gene has CDR1 SGHDT and CDR2 YYEEEE. CDR3 residues: CASSPGGLAGFEQFF. The CDR3 coding sequence is TGTGCCAGCAGCCCCGGGGGACTAGCGGGATTTGAGCAGTTCTTC.

This clonotype showed up just once. One junction end does not reproduce the germline sequence, and a read error may be involved. CDR3 sequence reads: CCAGLGTSGRSFREQYF. CDR3 nucleotides: TGCTGTGCTGGTTTAGGGACTAGCGGGAGATCGTTCCGCGAGCAGTACTTC. The chain couples TRBV20-1 to TRBJ2-7; 14 nucleotides match TRBD2. The CDR3 covers 17 residues. Germline V gives CDR1 DFQATT, CDR2 SNEGSKA (reference sequence).

This rearrangement joins TRBV29-1 to TRBJ2-1; D could derive from TRBD1 or TRBD2 (5 bases each). The CDR3 runs to 14 residues. Germline-derived CDR1 and CDR2 are SQVTM and ANQGSEA. Trimming pared 7 bases from V and 2 bases from J, leaving 15 bases between. CDR3 loop: CSAEPGRAYNEQFF. The CDR3 DNA sequence: TGCAGCGCCGAGCCAGGGCGGGCCTACAATGAGCAGTTCTTC.

A word on this clonotype: A junction boundary mismatches the germline segment, possibly from a read error. This rearrangement joins TRBV6-5 to TRBJ1-5; a possible D gene is TRBD1 (6 bases). Germline CDR1 reads MNHEY; CDR2 reads SVGAGI. The CDR3 covers 17 residues. CDR3 DNA: TGTGCCAGCGGTTACTCGAAATACAGGGAGGGCAATCAGCCCCAGCATTTT. Amino acids: CASGYSKYREGNQPQHF.

This rearrangement joins TRBV12-3 or TRBV12-4 to TRBJ2-7, with 8 positions matching TRBD2. This CDR3 has 14 residues. V shed 11 bases and J 0 bases; nucleotides not matched to a gene: 9. For the CDR3, the DNA is TGTGCCCTACCGAGCGGGAGAAGCTCCTACGAGCAGTACTTC. Residues: CALPSGRSSYEQYF.

CDR3 coding DNA: TGTGCCAGCAGCCAAGGATGGGGGGCACTCTCTGGGGCCAACGTCCTGACTTTC. Translation gives CASSQGWGALSGANVLTF. The gene calls are TRBV3-1 and TRBJ2-6; TRBD1 or TRBD2 may be the D gene (6 bases each). CDR3 size: 18 residues. V dropped 1 base and J dropped 0 bases, with 13 bases sitting between them. Germline V gene sequence: CDR1 LGHDT, CDR2 YNNKEL (reference sequence).

This clonotype has just a few counts. The chain links TRBV9 to TRBJ2-3, with a tentative D call TRBD1 (6 bases). The V gene lost 3 bases and the J gene lost 4 bases, with 15 bases spanning the gap. The CDR3 consists of 15 residues. Germline CDR1 reads SGDLS; CDR2 reads YYNGEE. The CDR3 loop reads CASSGDGTPPDTQYF. The CDR3, as DNA: TGTGCCAGCAGCGGGGACGGGACACCTCCAGATACGCAGTATTTT.

In its sample, this clonotype was seen a few times. This chain connects TRBV27 to TRBJ2-1; D is ambiguous. This CDR3 region has 16 residues. The V gene lost 2 bases and the J gene lost 1 base, with 12 bases spanning the gap. CDR1 and CDR2 (germline): MNHEY, SMNVEV (reference sequence). The CDR3 here is CASSLVVAESYNEQFF. The DNA of the CDR3 is TGTGCCAGCAGTTTAGTAGTTGCGGAATCCTACAATGAGCAGTTCTTC.

This clonotype turned up a few times. CDR3 sequence reads: CSATPDAEQYF. CDR3 bases: TGCAGTGCTACCCCGGATGCAGAGCAGTACTTC. The chain recombines TRBV20-1 with TRBJ2-7; D gene ambiguous. The CDR3 totals 11 residues. Germline V gives CDR1 DFQATT, CDR2 SNEGSKA (reference sequence). V gave up 4 bases and J gave up 7 bases, with 11 bases separating them.